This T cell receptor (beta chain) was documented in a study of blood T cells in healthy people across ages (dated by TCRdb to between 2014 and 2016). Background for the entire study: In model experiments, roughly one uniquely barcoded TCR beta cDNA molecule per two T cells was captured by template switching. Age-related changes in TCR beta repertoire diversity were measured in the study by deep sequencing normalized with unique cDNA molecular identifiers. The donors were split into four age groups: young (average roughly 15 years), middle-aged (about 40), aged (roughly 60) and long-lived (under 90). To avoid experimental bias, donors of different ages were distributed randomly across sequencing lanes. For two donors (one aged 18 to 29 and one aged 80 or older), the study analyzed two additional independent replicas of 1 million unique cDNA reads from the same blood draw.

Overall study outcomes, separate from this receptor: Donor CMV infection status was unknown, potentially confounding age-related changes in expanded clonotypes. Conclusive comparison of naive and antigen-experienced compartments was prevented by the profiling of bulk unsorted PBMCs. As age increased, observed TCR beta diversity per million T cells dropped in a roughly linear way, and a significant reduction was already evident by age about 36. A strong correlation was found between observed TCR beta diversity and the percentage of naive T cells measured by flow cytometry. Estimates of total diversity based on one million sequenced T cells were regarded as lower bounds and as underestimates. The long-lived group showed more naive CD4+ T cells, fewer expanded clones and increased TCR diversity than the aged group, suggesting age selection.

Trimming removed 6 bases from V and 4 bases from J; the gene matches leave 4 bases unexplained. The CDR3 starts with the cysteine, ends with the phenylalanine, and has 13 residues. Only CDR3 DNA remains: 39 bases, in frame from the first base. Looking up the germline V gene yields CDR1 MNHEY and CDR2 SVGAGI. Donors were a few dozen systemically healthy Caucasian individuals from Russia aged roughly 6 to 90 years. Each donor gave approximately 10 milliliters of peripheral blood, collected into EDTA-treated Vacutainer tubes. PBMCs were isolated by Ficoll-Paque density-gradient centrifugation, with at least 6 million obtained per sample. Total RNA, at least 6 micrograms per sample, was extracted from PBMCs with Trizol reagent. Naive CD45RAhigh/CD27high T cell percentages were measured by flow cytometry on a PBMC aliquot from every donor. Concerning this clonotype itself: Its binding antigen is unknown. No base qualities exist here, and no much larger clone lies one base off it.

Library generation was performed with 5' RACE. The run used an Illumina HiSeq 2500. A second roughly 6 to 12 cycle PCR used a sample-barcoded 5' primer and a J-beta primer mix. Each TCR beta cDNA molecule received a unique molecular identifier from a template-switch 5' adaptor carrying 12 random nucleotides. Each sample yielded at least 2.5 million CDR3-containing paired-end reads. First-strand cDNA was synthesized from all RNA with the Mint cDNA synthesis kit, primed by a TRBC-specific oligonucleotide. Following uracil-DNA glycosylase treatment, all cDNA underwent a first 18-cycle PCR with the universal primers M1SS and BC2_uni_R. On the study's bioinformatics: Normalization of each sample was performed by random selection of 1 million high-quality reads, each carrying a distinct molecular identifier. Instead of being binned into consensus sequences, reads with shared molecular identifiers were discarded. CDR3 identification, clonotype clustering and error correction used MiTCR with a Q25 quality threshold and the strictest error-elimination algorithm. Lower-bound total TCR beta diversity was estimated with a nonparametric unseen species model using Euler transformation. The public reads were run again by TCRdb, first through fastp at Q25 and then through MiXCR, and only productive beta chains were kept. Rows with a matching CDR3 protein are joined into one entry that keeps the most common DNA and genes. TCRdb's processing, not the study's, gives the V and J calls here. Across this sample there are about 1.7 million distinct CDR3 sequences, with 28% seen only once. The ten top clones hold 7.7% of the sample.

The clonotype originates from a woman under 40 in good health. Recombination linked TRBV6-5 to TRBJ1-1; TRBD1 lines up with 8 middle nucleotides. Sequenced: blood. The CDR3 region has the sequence CASRLGTGTEAFF. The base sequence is TGTGCCAGCAGGCTCGGGACAGGCACTGAAGCTTTCTTT.